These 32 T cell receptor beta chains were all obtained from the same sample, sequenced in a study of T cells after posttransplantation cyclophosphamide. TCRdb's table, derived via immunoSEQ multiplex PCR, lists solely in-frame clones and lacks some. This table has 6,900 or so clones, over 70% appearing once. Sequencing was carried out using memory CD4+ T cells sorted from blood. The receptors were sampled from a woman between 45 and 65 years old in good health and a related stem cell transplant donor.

The CDR3 DNA reads as TGTGCCTGGAGTGCGGGCACAGGGATCGTATACGAGCAGTACTTC. Translated, it gives CAWSAGTGIVYEQYF. The chain is built from TRBV30 and TRBJ2-7; D is possibly TRBD1 (6 bases). CDR1 and CDR2 (germline): GTSNPN, SVGIG (reference sequence). Between the trimmed V and J ends, which lost 1 base and 4 bases, there was a span of 17 bases. CDR3 size: 15 residues.

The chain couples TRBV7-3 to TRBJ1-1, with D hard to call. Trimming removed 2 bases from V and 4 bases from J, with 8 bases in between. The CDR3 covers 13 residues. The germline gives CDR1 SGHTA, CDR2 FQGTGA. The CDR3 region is CASSLDTATEAFF. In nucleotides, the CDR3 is TGTGCCAGCAGCTTAGACACGGCCACTGAAGCTTTCTTT.

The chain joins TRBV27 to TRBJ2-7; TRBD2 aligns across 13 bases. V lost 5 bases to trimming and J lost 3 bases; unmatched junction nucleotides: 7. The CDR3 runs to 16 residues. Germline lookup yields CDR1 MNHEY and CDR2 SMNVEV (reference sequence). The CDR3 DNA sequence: TGTGCCAGCAGTCTTACGGGACTAGCGGGAAACTACGAGCAGTACTTC. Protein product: CASSLTGLAGNYEQYF.

The CDR3 DNA reads TGTGCCAGCAGCTTAGCACTTACCTCTGGAAACACCATATATTTT. Encoded protein: CASSLALTSGNTIYF. J is TRBJ1-3 and V is TRBV7-9, with unresolved D. Germline CDR1 is SEHNR and CDR2 is FQNEAQ (reference sequence). The CDR3 totals 15 residues. V was shortened by 0 bases and J by 0 bases, with 6 bases between the two germline ends.

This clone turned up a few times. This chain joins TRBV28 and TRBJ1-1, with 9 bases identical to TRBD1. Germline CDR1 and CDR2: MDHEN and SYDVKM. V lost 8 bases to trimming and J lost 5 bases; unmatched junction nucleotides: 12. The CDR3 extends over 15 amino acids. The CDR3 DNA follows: TGTGCCAGCTTCACCCAGACAGGGGGATGGACTGAAGCTTTCTTT. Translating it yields CASFTQTGGWTEAFF.

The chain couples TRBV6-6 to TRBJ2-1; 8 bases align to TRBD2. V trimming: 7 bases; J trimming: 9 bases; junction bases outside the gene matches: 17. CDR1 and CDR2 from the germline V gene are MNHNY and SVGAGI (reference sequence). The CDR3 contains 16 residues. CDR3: CASTYTFGRARSEQFF. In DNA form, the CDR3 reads TGTGCCAGCACCTACACGTTCGGGAGGGCTAGGAGTGAGCAGTTCTTC.

CDR3 DNA sequence: TGTGCCAGCAGTTTAGACCTGACAGGGACTGGGGAGCTGTTTTTT. Translating gives CASSLDLTGTGELFF. This chain connects TRBV6-6 to TRBJ2-2, with a possible D match to TRBD1 (7 bases). The CDR3 covers 15 residues. With 4 bases removed from V and 8 bases from J, the gap between germline ends came to 17 bases. Germline assignment: CDR1 MNHNY and CDR2 SVGAGI (reference sequence).

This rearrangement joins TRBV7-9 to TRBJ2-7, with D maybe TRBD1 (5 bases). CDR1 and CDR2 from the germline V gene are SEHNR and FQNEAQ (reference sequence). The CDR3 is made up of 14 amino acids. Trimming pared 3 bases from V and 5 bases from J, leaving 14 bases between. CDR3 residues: CASSFSGPRNEQYF. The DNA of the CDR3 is TGTGCCAGCAGCTTTTCAGGGCCAAGGAACGAGCAGTACTTC.

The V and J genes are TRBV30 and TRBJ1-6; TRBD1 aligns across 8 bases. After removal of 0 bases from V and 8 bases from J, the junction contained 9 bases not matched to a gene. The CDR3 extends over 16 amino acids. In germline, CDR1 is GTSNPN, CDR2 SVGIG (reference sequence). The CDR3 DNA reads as TGTGCCTGGAGTGTACTCTGGGACAGGCAGGATTCACCCCTCCACTTT. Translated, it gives CAWSVLWDRQDSPLHF. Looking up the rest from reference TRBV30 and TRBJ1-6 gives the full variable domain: SQTIHQWPATLVQPVGSPLSLECTVEGTSNPNLYWYRQAAGRGLQLLFYSVGIGQISSEVPQNLSASRPQDRQFILSSKKLLLSDSGFYLCAWSVLWDRQDSPLHFGNGTRLTVT.

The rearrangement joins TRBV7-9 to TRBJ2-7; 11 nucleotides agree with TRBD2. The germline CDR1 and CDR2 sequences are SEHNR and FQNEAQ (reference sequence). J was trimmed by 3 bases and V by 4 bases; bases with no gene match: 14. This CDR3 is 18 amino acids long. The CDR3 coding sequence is TGTGCCAGCAGCTCCACCCTGACTAGCGGGACTTTACACTACGAGCAGTACTTC. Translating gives CASSSTLTSGTLHYEQYF.

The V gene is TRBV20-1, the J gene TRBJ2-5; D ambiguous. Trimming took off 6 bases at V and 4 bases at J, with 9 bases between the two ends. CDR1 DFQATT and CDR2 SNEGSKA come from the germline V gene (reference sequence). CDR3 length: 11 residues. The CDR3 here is CSAAWLETQYF. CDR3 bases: TGCAGTGCCGCGTGGTTAGAGACCCAGTACTTC.

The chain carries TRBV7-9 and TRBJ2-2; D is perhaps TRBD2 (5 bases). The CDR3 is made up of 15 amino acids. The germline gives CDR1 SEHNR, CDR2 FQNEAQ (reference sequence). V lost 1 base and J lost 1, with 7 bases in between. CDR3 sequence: CASSLVRGNTGELFF. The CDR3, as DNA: TGTGCCAGCAGCTTAGTTCGGGGGAACACCGGGGAGCTGTTTTTT.

The CDR3 loop is CASSPFYSPRGETGELFF. CDR3 coding DNA: TGTGCCAGCTCACCATTTTATAGCCCTCGGGGGGAGACCGGGGAGCTGTTTTTT. The rearrangement links TRBV18 to TRBJ2-2; 7 bases align to TRBD2. With V trimmed by 2 bases and J by 5 bases, 14 bases remained unmatched. CDR3 length equals 18 residues. Germline V lookup: CDR1 KGHSH, CDR2 LQKENI.

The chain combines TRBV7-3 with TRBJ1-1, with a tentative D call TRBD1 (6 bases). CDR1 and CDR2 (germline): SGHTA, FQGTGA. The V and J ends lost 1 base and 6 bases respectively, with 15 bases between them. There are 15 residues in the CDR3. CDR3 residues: CASSLNGGGQSEAFF. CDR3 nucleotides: TGTGCCAGCAGCTTAAATGGCGGGGGGCAGTCTGAAGCTTTCTTT.

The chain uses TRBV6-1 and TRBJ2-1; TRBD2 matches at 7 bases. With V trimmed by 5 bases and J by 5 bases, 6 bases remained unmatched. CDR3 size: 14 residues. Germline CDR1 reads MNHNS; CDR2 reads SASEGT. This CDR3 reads CASSRGSGNNEQFF. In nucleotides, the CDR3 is TGTGCCAGCAGTCGCGGGAGTGGCAACAATGAGCAGTTCTTC.

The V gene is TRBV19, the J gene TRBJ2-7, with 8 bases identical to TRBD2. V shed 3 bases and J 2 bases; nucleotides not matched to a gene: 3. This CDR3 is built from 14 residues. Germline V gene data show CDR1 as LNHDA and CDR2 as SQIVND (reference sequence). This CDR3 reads CASSIPGLAYEQYF. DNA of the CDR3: TGTGCCAGTAGTATCCCGGGACTAGCCTACGAGCAGTACTTC.

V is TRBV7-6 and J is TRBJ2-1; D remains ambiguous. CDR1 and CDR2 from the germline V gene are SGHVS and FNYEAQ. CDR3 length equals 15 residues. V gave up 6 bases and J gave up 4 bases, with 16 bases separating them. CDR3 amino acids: CASSPRRDIYNEQFF. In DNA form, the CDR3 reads TGTGCCAGCAGTCCCCGACGTGACATTTACAATGAGCAGTTCTTC.

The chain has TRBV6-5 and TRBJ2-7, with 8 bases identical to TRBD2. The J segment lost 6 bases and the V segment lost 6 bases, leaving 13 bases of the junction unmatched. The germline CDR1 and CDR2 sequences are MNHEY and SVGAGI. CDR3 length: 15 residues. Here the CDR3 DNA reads TGTGCCAGCAGAACAGGGCTGGCGGGAGGTAGCGAGCAGTACTTC. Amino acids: CASRTGLAGGSEQYF.

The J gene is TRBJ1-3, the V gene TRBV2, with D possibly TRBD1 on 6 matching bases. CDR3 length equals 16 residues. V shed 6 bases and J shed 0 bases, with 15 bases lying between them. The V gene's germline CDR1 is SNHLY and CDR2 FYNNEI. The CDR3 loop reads CASSLQGARSGNTIYF. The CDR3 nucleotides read TGTGCCAGCAGCTTACAGGGAGCCCGCTCTGGAAACACCATATATTTT.

The CDR3 DNA is TGTGCCAGCAGTGGGTCCCGGGACAGGGGAAGGGGGATCTATGGCTACACCTTC. Its protein is CASSGSRDRGRGIYGYTF. The chain recombines TRBV6-1 with TRBJ1-2; 10 bases are a match to TRBD1. Germline V gene sequence: CDR1 MNHNS, CDR2 SASEGT. The CDR3 has 18 residues. After removal of 4 bases from V and 4 bases from J, the junction contained 15 bases not matched to a gene.

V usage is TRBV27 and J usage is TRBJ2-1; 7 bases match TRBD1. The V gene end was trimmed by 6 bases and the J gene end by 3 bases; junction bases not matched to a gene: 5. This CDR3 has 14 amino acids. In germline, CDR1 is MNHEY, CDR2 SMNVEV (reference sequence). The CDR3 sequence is CASSSGQSYNEQFF. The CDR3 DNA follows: TGTGCCAGCAGCTCGGGACAGAGCTACAATGAGCAGTTCTTC.

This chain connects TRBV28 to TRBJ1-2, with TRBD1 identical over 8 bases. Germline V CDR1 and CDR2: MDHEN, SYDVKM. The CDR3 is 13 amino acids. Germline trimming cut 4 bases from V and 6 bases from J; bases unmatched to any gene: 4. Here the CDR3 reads CASSSQGVHGYTF. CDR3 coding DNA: TGTGCCAGCAGTTCACAGGGGGTGCATGGCTACACCTTC.

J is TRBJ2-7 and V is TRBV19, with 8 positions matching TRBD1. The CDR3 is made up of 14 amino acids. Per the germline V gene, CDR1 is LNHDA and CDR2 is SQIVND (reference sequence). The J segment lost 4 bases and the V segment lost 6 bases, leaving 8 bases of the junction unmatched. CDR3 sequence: CASRRGTGAYEQYF. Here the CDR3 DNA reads TGTGCCAGTAGGAGAGGGACAGGAGCATACGAGCAGTACTTC.

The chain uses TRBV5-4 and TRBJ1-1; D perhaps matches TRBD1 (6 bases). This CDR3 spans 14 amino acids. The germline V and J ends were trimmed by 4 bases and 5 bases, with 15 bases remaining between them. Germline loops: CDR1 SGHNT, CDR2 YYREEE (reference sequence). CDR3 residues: CASSGGVWETEAFF. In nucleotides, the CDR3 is TGTGCCAGCAGCGGGGGCGTTTGGGAAACTGAAGCTTTCTTT.

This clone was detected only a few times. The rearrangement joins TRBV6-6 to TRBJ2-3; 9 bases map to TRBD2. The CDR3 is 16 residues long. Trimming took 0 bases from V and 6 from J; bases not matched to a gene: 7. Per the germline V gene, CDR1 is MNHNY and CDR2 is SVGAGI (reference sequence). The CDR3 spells CASSYSGREGQDTQYF. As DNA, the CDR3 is TGTGCCAGCAGTTACTCCGGGCGGGAGGGCCAGGATACGCAGTATTTT.

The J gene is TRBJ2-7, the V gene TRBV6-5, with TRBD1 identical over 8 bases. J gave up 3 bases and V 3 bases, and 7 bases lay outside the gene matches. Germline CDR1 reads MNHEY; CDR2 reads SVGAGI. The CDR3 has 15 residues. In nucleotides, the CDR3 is TGTGCCAGCAGTTATTACAACAGGGGGGACTACGAGCAGTACTTC. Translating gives CASSYYNRGDYEQYF.

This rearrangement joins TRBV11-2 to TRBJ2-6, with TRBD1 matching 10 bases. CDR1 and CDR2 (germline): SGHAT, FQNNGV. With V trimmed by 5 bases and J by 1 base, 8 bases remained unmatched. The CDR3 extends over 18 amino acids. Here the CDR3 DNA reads TGTGCCAGCAGCCCACGACAGGGGGCAGGGTCTGGGGCCAACGTCCTGACTTTC. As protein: CASSPRQGAGSGANVLTF.

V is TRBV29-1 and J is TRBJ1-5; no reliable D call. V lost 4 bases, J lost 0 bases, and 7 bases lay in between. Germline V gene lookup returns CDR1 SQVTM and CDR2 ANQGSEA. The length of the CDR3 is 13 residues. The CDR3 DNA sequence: TGCAGCGTTGCCAGTAATAGCAATCAGCCCCAGCATTTT. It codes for CSVASNSNQPQHF. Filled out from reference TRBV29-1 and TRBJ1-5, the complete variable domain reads SAVISQKPSRDICQRGTSLTIQCQVDSQVTMMFWYRQQPGQSLTLIATANQGSEATYESGFVIDKFPISRPNLTFSTLTVSNMSPEDSSIYLCSVASNSNQPQHFGDGTRLSIL.

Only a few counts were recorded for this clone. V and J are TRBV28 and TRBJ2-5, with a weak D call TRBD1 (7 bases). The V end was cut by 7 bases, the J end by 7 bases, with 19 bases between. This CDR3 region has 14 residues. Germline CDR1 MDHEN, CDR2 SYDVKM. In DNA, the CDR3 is TGTGCCAGCATGGGATCGGGGGCAGGGGGGACCCAGTACTTC. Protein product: CASMGSGAGGTQYF.

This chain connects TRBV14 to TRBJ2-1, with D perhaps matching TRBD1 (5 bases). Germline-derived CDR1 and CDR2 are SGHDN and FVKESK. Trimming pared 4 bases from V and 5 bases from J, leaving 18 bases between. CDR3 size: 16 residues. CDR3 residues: CASSPYAGSPDNEQFF. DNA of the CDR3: TGTGCCAGCAGCCCCTATGCAGGGTCGCCTGACAATGAGCAGTTCTTC. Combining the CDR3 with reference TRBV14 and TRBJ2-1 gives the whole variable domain EAGVTQFPSHSVIEKGQTVTLRCDPISGHDNLYWYRRVMGKEIKFLLHFVKESKQDESGMPNNRFLAERTGGTYSTLKVQPAELEDSGVYFCASSPYAGSPDNEQFFGPGTRLTVL.

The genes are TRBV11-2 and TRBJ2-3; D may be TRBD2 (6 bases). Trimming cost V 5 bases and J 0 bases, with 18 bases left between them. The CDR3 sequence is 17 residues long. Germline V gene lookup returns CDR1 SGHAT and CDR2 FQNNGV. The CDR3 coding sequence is TGTGCCAGCAGCCGACTAGGGGATGGGGGGAGCACAGATACGCAGTATTTT. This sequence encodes CASSRLGDGGSTDTQYF.

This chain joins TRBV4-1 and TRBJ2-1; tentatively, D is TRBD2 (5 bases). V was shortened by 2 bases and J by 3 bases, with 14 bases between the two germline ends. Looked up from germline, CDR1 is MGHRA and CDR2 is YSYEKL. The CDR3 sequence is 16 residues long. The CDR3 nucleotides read TGCGCCAGCAGCCAACGGGCGGGTCAGAGCTACAATGAGCAGTTCTTC. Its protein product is CASSQRAGQSYNEQFF.